Listed here is a single T cell receptor (beta chain). In assigning cohorts, the study relied on participant-reported clinical history. This record belongs to a study of blood T cell repertoires in COVID-19. Across the study: Acute and convalescent COVID-19 specimens originated in the United States, Italy and Spain.

Measured with immunoSEQ multiplex PCR; TCRdb has only the in-frame clones, and not every one. Altogether about 250,000 clones are present, roughly 90% being singletons, with the ten largest covering 3%. Germline loops: CDR1 SGHDT, CDR2 YYEEEE. V lost 3 bases and J 5 bases, leaving 21 bases between the germline ends. CDR3 length: 17 residues. The rearrangement joins TRBV5-6 to TRBJ2-1; D perhaps matches TRBD2 (5 bases). Material for sequencing was PBMCs or T cells enriched from blood (not recorded which). The TCR originated in a woman aged 45-65 years who had recovered from COVID-19. The CDR3 loop reads CASSSPGRPRFNNEQFF. The CDR3 DNA reads as TGTGCCAGCAGCTCCCCGGGAAGACCGAGGTTTAACAATGAGCAGTTCTTC.